This T cell receptor (beta chain) is drawn from a study of blood T cell repertoires in COVID-19. Overall study: PBMCs, B-cell-depleted T cells, or T cells were the source of the cDNA or gDNA that made up the material.

Authors' analysis steps: Reference gene primer amplification yielded estimated nucleated cell counts. Repertoires were generated with immunoSEQ multiplex PCR, while TCRdb's copy carries only in-frame clones and drops some. V and J calls and clone size are copied from that table; D and trimming were computed from the DNA. The repertoire has about 100,000 clones, around nine tenths of them found once; the top ten carry roughly 2%. V lost 6 bases, J lost 4 bases, and 16 bases lay in between. The germline V gene has CDR1 MNHEY and CDR2 SVGAGI. This CDR3 is built from 14 residues. The sequenced material came from peripheral blood. This chain uses TRBV6-5 with TRBJ2-7, with a weak D call TRBD1 (5 bases). This TCR was sampled from a man aged 45 to 65 with active COVID-19. This chain's CDR3 is CASRWSLDTYEQYF. The CDR3 coding sequence is TGTGCCAGCAGGTGGTCCTTGGACACGTACGAGCAGTACTTC.